One and the same sample provided the 8 T cell receptor beta chains below, sequenced in a study of cytomegalovirus exposure and HLA in healthy donors. Data came from immunoSEQ multiplex PCR; TCRdb stores just in-frame clones and leaves some out. The sample shows 90,000 to 150,000 clones, approximately 89% of them seen only once. The specimen was PBMCs. The receptors come from a man between 18 and 29 years old in good health and CMV-seronegative.

The genes are TRBV9 and TRBJ2-3, with unresolved D. The V and J ends lost 3 bases and 0 bases respectively, with 17 bases between them. Germline V lookup: CDR1 SGDLS, CDR2 YYNGEE. The CDR3 spans 17 residues. This chain's CDR3 is CASSDELLRGSTDTQYF. The CDR3 DNA reads as TGTGCCAGCAGCGACGAACTACTTAGAGGTAGCACAGATACGCAGTATTTT.

The CDR3 spells CASGDSTLSEQYF. In DNA form, the CDR3 reads TGTGCCAGCGGGGACAGTACTCTCTCCGAGCAGTACTTC. This chain connects TRBV6-5 to TRBJ2-7; 7 bases are shared with TRBD1. The junction had 10 bases not matched to a gene; V was cut back by 8 bases and J by 6 bases. CDR3 size: 13 residues. Germline V gene sequence: CDR1 MNHEY, CDR2 SVGAGI.

This clone was observed a handful of times. The CDR3 DNA is TGTGCCAGCAGTTCTGAAGGTAGGCCCAGGGCTTTCTTT. It translates to CASSSEGRPRAFF. This chain links TRBV28 with TRBJ1-1; the D is unclear. Germline CDR1 and CDR2: MDHEN and SYDVKM. Trimming pared 4 bases from V and 11 bases from J, leaving 17 bases between. The CDR3 length is 13 residues.

This chain joins TRBV7-2 and TRBJ1-4; D perhaps matches TRBD1 (5 bases). The CDR3 is 14 amino acids. Germline CDR1 and CDR2: SGHTA and FQGNSA. Trimming left V 5 bases short and J 2 bases short, with 9 bases between. The CDR3 here is CASSPGLTNEKLFF. The CDR3 nucleotides read TGTGCCAGCAGCCCGGGACTCACTAATGAAAAACTGTTTTTT.

This chain connects TRBV5-6 to TRBJ2-1; D not certain. The CDR3 spans 12 residues. Germline V lookup: CDR1 SGHDT, CDR2 YYEEEE. V shed 1 base and J shed 6 bases, with 5 bases lying between them. The CDR3 DNA sequence: TGTGCCAGCAGCTTGTCTAGCAATGAGCAGTTCTTC. As protein: CASSLSSNEQFF.

The rearrangement uses TRBV19 and TRBJ2-7; TRBD1 might be the D (6 bases). The ends were cut back, 3 bases at V and 6 bases at J, with 21 bases in the middle. The CDR3 covers 16 residues. CDR1 LNHDA and CDR2 SQIVND come from the germline V gene (reference sequence). CDR3 amino acids: CASSMVTQGGLSEQYF. CDR3 coding DNA: TGTGCCAGTAGTATGGTTACACAGGGTGGCCTCTCCGAGCAGTACTTC. The variable domain in full, with the rest retrieved from reference TRBV19 and TRBJ2-7, is DGGITQSPKYLFRKEGQNVTLSCEQNLNHDAMYWYRQDPGQGLRLIYYSQIVNDFQKGDIAEGYSVSREKKESFPLTVTSAQKNPTAFYLCASSMVTQGGLSEQYFGPGTRLTVT.

The CDR3 DNA sequence: TGCGCCAGCAGCTGGACAGGGGAGAACACTGAAGCTTTCTTT. This gives the protein CASSWTGENTEAFF. The chain has TRBV5-1 and TRBJ1-1, with 9 bases identical to TRBD1. V was pared by 3 bases and J by 1 base, with 1 base of the junction left unmatched. The CDR3 consists of 14 residues. From germline, CDR1 is SGHRS and CDR2 YFSETQ.

This sequence joins TRBV2 and TRBJ1-1; D unclear. The V gene lost 7 bases and the J gene lost 3 bases, with 12 bases spanning the gap. CDR1 is SNHLY and CDR2 is FYNNEI in the germline V gene. The CDR3 extends over 13 amino acids. This chain's CDR3 is CASTVLGDTEAFF. As DNA, the CDR3 is TGTGCCAGCACAGTCCTCGGGGACACTGAAGCTTTCTTT. Looking up the rest from reference TRBV2 and TRBJ1-1 gives the full variable domain: EPEVTQTPSHQVTQMGQEVILRCVPISNHLYFYWYRQILGQKVEFLVSFYNNEISEKSEIFDDQFSVERPDGSNFTLKIRSTKLEDSAMYFCASTVLGDTEAFFGQGTRLTVV.